This TCR beta chain was retrieved from a study of blood T cell repertoires in COVID-19. Study at large: T cells, B-cell-depleted T cells, or PBMCs provided the cDNA or gDNA that served as material.

This clone was observed once. The same CDR3 can be traced to other DNA sequences in this sample. This table comes from immunoSEQ multiplex PCR, and its TCRdb copy is limited to in-frame clones, with some not included. This table holds some 300,000 clones, approximately 90% found once. The CDR3 loop spans 13 amino acids. CDR1 is KGHSH, CDR2 LQKENI, per germline. V was trimmed by 6 bases and J by 4 bases, leaving 10 bases between them. Sequencing was carried out using peripheral blood. The receptor was derived from a woman in her thirties who had recovered from COVID-19. The chain combines TRBV18 with TRBJ1-5; TRBD1 is a possible D gene (5 bases). The CDR3 protein is CASSDSDNQPQHF. CDR3 bases: TGTGCCAGCTCTGACAGCGATAATCAGCCCCAGCATTTT.